What follows are 17 T cell receptor beta chains derived from one specimen sequenced in a study of blood T cell repertoires in COVID-19. Clones were read by immunoSEQ multiplex PCR, and TCRdb kept only the in-frame ones, dropping some. Of 95,000 to 150,000 clones in the sample, roughly 69% were seen once. The sample was peripheral blood. Receptors originate from a woman aged 65 to 85 with acute or convalescent COVID-19.

This clone was seen a few times. V and J are TRBV5-1 and TRBJ2-1; TRBD1 might be the D (7 bases). This CDR3 contains 16 residues. V was pared by 6 bases and J by 10 bases, with 26 bases between. CDR1 SGHRS and CDR2 YFSETQ come from the germline V gene. The CDR3 DNA sequence: TGCGCCAGCATCCCGTCAGGGGGGTTTGCGAGTGGAGAGCAGTTCTTC. As protein: CASIPSGGFASGEQFF.

The table lists this clone with a count of one. The rearrangement uses TRBV21-1 and TRBJ2-7; the table calls TRBD2, which could not be checked here. TRBV21-1 has pseudogene status. The CDR3 consists of 18 residues. This chain's CDR3 is CASSNHPTSGGLSYEQYF. DNA of the CDR3: TGTGCCAGCAGCAACCACCCCACTAGCGGGGGCCTCTCCTACGAGCAGTACTTC.

The rearrangement uses TRBV7-8 and TRBJ2-3; 9 bases line up with TRBD2. This CDR3 region has 14 residues. The trim removed 11 bases at V and 3 bases at J, leaving 9 bases unmatched. Germline-derived CDR1 and CDR2 are SGHVS and FQNEAQ. CDR3 in amino acids: CAAAAGGPTDTQYF. For the CDR3, the DNA is TGTGCCGCCGCCGCGGGGGGGCCGACAGATACGCAGTATTTT.

The V gene is TRBV19, the J gene TRBJ1-3; D is ambiguous. Germline V gene lookup returns CDR1 LNHDA and CDR2 SQIVND (reference sequence). The CDR3 has 16 residues. V lost 3 bases and J 0 bases, leaving 12 bases between the germline ends. The DNA of the CDR3 is TGTGCCAGTAGTATCTCGGCGGAGCTCTCTGGAAACACCATATATTTT. Amino acids: CASSISAELSGNTIYF.

The rearrangement joins TRBV9 to TRBJ1-1, with 7 bases aligning to TRBD1. This CDR3 region has 15 residues. The V segment lost 0 bases and the J segment 3 bases; nucleotides outside the gene matches: 5. Germline values: CDR1 SGDLS, CDR2 YYNGEE. The CDR3 loop is CASSVEAGGYTEAFF. CDR3 in DNA: TGTGCCAGCAGCGTAGAGGCAGGGGGGTACACTGAAGCTTTCTTT.

This sequence joins TRBV6-5 and TRBJ1-5; a possible D gene is TRBD1 (6 bases). The CDR3 spans 15 residues. V lost 6 bases to trimming and J lost 4 bases, with 16 bases between them. CDR1 and CDR2 (germline): MNHEY, SVGAGI. The CDR3 bases are TGTGCCAGCAGCCCACAGGGTCCGTCGAATCAGCCCCAGCATTTT. The encoded protein is CASSPQGPSNQPQHF.

This chain connects TRBV6-2 or TRBV6-3 to TRBJ1-3; D not certain. Per germline, CDR1 MNHEY and CDR2 SVGEGT. The length of the CDR3 is 16 residues. Trimming shortened V by 2 bases and J by 0 bases, and 11 bases separated the two germline ends. The CDR3 nucleotides read TGTGCCAGCAGTTACGTCTCAGGTTACTCTGGAAACACCATATATTTT. It is translated as CASSYVSGYSGNTIYF.

This clone was recorded once. The rearrangement joins TRBV5-1 to TRBJ1-1; perhaps TRBD1 as D (6 bases). The CDR3 is made up of 14 amino acids. Germline V gene lookup returns CDR1 SGHRS and CDR2 YFSETQ. V dropped 0 bases and J dropped 1 base, with 7 bases sitting between them. The CDR3 spells CASSLATGNTEAFF. For the CDR3, the DNA is TGCGCCAGCAGCTTGGCGACAGGGAACACTGAAGCTTTCTTT. Full variable domain (remainder filled in from reference TRBV5-1 and TRBJ1-1): KAGVTQTPRYLIKTRGQQVTLSCSPISGHRSVSWYQQTPGQGLQFLFEYFSETQRNKGNFPGRFSGRQFSNSRSEMNVSTLELGDSALYLCASSLATGNTEAFFGQGTRLTVV.

The V gene is TRBV2, the J gene TRBJ1-5; 7 nucleotides align to TRBD1. CDR3 length equals 15 residues. Germline CDR1 and CDR2: SNHLY and FYNNEI. V gave up 3 bases and J gave up 5 bases; unmatched junction bases: 7. As DNA, the CDR3 is TGTGCCAGCAGTGACCACAGGGGCCTTTATCAGCCCCAGCATTTT. This translates into CASSDHRGLYQPQHF.

The chain is built from TRBV14 and TRBJ2-4; TRBD1 matches at 9 bases. J gave up 6 bases and V 4 bases, and 10 bases lay outside the gene matches. Germline CDR1 reads SGHDN; CDR2 reads FVKESK. This CDR3 has 16 residues. The CDR3, as DNA: TGTGCCAGCAGCCGTACCGGGACAGGGTTGCGAAACATTCAGTACTTC. Translated: CASSRTGTGLRNIQYF.

This chain links TRBV14 with TRBJ1-3, with D unresolved. This CDR3 comprises 15 residues. In germline, CDR1 is SGHDN, CDR2 FVKESK. The V end lost 1 base, the J end lost 2 bases, and 9 bases lay between the germline ends. The CDR3 DNA reads TGTGCCAGCAGCCAAGGGCTTATCACTGGAAACACCATATATTTT. This sequence encodes CASSQGLITGNTIYF.

The rearrangement links TRBV9 to TRBJ1-1; D not resolved. V was cut by 3 bases and J by 4 bases, with 13 bases left in between. The CDR3 spans 14 residues. Looked up from germline, CDR1 is SGDLS and CDR2 is YYNGEE. CDR3 protein: CASSGGEWSTEAFF. The DNA for the CDR3 is TGTGCCAGCAGCGGCGGGGAGTGGAGCACTGAAGCTTTCTTT.

This clone was detected only a few times. J is TRBJ2-3 and V is TRBV9; D unclear. Trimming stripped 4 bases from V and 4 bases from J, with 16 bases between. The CDR3 has 15 amino acids. Per the germline V gene, CDR1 is SGDLS and CDR2 is YYNGEE. The DNA for the CDR3 is TGTGCCAGCAGCCCGAGCCCGACCGAGGCAGATACGCAGTATTTT. This encodes CASSPSPTEADTQYF.

The chain recombines TRBV7-9 with TRBJ1-2, with D possibly being TRBD1 (6 bases). The V and J ends lost 5 bases and 7 bases respectively, with 14 bases between them. Looked up from germline, CDR1 is SEHNR and CDR2 is FQNEAQ (reference sequence). The CDR3 runs 13 residues. Here the CDR3 reads CASSREQGSGYTF. CDR3 bases: TGTGCCAGCAGCCGAGAACAGGGAAGTGGCTACACCTTC.

The chain is built from TRBV12-3 or TRBV12-4 and TRBJ1-6, with D unclear. The CDR3 runs to 12 residues. The V and J ends lost 3 bases and 9 bases respectively, with 6 bases between them. CDR3 residues: CASSLPGSPLHF. CDR3 in DNA: TGTGCCAGCAGTTTGCCGGGTTCACCCCTCCACTTT.

The V gene is TRBV7-9, the J gene TRBJ1-6; D gene unclear. Per the germline V gene, CDR1 is SEHNR and CDR2 is FQNEAQ (reference sequence). V was clipped by 4 bases and J by 6 bases, with 10 bases between them. The CDR3 contains 14 residues. CDR3 residues: CASSSDWGNSPLHF. DNA for the CDR3: TGTGCCAGCAGCTCGGACTGGGGTAATTCACCCCTCCACTTT.

The chain recombines TRBV6-1 with TRBJ2-6; no firm D call. The CDR3 covers 15 residues. The germline V and J ends were trimmed by 6 bases and 0 bases, with 9 bases remaining between them. Germline V gives CDR1 MNHNS, CDR2 SASEGT. The CDR3 here is CASRSQHSGANVLTF. The CDR3 DNA reads as TGTGCCAGCAGATCACAGCACTCTGGGGCCAACGTCCTGACTTTC.